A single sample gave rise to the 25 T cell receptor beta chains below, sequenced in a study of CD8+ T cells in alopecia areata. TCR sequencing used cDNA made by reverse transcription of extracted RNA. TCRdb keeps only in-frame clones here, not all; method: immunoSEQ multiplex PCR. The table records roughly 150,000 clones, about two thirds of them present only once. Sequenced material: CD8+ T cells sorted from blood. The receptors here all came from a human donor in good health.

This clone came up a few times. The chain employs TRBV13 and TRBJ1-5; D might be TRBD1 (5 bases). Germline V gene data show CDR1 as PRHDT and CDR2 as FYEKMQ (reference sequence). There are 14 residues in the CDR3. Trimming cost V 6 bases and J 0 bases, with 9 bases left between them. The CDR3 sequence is CASSDSYSNQPQHF. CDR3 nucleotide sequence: TGTGCCAGCAGTGACAGTTATAGCAATCAGCCCCAGCATTTT. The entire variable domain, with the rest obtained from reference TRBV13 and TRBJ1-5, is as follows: AAGVIQSPRHLIKEKRETATLKCYPIPRHDTVYWYQQGPGQDPQFLISFYEKMQSDKGSIPDRFSAQQFSDYHSELNMSSLELGDSALYFCASSDSYSNQPQHFGDGTRLSIL.

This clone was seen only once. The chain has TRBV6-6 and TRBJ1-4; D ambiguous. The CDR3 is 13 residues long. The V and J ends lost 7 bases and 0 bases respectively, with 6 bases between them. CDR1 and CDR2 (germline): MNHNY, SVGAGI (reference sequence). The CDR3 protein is CASTRATNEKLFF. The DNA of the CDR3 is TGTGCCAGCACACGGGCAACTAATGAAAAACTGTTTTTT.

CDR3 residues: CASSSGTGGASDTQYF. In DNA form, the CDR3 reads TGTGCCAGCAGCTCCGGGACAGGGGGCGCATCAGATACGCAGTATTTT. The chain combines TRBV7-2 with TRBJ2-3; 12 bases map to TRBD1. CDR3 length: 16 residues. Germline V gives CDR1 SGHTA, CDR2 FQGNSA. J was trimmed by 4 bases and V by 4 bases; bases with no gene match: 6.

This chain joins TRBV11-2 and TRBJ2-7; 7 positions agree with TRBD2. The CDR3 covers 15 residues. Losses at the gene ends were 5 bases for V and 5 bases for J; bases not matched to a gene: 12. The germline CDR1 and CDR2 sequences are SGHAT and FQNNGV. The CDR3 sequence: CASSPGGGEGDEQYF. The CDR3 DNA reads TGTGCCAGCAGCCCTGGGGGGGGAGAAGGCGACGAGCAGTACTTC.

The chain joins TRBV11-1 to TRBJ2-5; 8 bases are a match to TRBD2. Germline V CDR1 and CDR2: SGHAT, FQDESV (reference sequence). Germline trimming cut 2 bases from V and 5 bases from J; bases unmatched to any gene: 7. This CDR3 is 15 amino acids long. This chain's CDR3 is CASSLIGTRKETQYF. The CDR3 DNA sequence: TGTGCCAGCAGCTTAATCGGGACTAGGAAGGAGACCCAGTACTTC.

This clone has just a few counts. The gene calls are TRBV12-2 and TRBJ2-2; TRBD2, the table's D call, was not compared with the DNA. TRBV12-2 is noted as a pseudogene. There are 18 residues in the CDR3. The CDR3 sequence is CASRLRTSGGPNTGELFF. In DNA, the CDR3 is TGTGCAAGTCGCCTCCGGACTAGCGGGGGACCGAACACCGGGGAGCTGTTTTTT.

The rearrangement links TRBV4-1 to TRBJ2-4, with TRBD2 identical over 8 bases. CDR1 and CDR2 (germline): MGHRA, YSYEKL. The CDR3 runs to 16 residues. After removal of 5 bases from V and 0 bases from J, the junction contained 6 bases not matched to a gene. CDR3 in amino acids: CASSEIGGVAKNIQYF. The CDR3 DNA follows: TGCGCCAGCAGCGAAATCGGGGGGGTAGCCAAAAACATTCAGTACTTC.

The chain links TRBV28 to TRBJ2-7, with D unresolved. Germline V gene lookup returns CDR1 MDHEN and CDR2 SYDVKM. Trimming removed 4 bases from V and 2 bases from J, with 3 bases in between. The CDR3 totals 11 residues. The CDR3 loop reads CASSYTYEQYF. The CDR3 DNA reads TGTGCCAGCAGTTACACCTACGAGCAGTACTTC. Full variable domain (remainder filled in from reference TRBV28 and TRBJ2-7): DVKVTQSSRYLVKRTGEKVFLECVQDMDHENMFWYRQDPGLGLRLIYFSYDVKMKEKGDIPEGYSVSREKKERFSLILESASTNQTSMYLCASSYTYEQYFGPGTRLTVT.

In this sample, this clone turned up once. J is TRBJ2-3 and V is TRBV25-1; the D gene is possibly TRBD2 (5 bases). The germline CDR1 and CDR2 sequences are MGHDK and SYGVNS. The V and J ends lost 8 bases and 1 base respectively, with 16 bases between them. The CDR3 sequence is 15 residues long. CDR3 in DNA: TGTGCCAGCCAAACCGGTGAGAGGGGCACAGATACGCAGTATTTT. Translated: CASQTGERGTDTQYF.

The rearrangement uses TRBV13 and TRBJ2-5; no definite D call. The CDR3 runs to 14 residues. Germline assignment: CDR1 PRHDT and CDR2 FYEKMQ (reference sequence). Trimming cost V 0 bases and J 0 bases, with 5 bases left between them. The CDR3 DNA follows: TGTGCCAGCAGCTTAGGGCTTTACCAAGAGACCCAGTACTTC. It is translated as CASSLGLYQETQYF.

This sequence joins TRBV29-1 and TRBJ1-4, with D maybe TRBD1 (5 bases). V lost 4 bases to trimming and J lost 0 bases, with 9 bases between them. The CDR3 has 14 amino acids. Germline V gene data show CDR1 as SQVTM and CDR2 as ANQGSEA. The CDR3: CSVVGVSTNEKLFF. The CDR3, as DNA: TGCAGCGTTGTGGGGGTTTCAACTAATGAAAAACTGTTTTTT.

The CDR3 is CASSSGTQDYEQYF. Here the CDR3 DNA reads TGCGCCAGCAGCTCCGGGACACAAGACTACGAGCAGTACTTC. The chain has TRBV5-1 and TRBJ2-7; D perhaps matches TRBD1 (6 bases). The CDR3 has 14 amino acids. Trimming pared 3 bases from V and 3 bases from J, leaving 13 bases between. Germline V gives CDR1 SGHRS, CDR2 YFSETQ.

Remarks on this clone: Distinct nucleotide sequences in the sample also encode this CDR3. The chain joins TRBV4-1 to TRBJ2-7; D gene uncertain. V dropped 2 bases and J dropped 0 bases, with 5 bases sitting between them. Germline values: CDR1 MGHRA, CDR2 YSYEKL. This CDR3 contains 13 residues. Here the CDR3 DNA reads TGCGCCAGCAGCCAACTCCCCTCCTACGAGCAGTACTTC. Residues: CASSQLPSYEQYF.

The CDR3 loop reads CASSPFGVTGETQYF. As DNA, the CDR3 is TGTGCCAGCAGCCCGTTCGGAGTCACGGGAGAGACCCAGTACTTC. The chain combines TRBV11-2 with TRBJ2-5; D not certain. Per germline, CDR1 SGHAT and CDR2 FQNNGV. V gave up 5 bases and J gave up 4 bases, with 17 bases separating them. The CDR3 is 15 residues long.

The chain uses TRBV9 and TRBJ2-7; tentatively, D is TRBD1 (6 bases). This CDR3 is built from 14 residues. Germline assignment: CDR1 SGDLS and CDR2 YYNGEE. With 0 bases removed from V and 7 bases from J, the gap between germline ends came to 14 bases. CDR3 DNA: TGTGCCAGCAGCGTAGCAGGGGCGGCTGAGGAGCAGTACTTC. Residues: CASSVAGAAEEQYF.

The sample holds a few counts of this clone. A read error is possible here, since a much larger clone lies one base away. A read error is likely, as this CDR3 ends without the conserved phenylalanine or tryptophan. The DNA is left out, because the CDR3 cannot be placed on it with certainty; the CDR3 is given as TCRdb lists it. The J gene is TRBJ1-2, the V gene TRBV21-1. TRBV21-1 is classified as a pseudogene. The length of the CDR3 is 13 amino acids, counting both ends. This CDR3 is CASSKVRAYGYTL.

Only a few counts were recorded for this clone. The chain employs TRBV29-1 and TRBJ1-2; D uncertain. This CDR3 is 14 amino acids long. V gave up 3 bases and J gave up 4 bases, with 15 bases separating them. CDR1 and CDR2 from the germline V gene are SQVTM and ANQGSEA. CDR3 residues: CSVDFQRAIYGYTF. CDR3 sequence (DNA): TGCAGCGTTGACTTTCAGAGGGCAATCTATGGCTACACCTTC.

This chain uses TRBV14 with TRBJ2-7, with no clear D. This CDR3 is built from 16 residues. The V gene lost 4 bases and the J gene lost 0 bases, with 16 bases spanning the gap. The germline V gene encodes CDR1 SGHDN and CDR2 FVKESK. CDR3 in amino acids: CASSPGFVDCSYEQYF. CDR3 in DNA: TGTGCCAGCAGCCCAGGATTCGTGGATTGCTCCTACGAGCAGTACTTC. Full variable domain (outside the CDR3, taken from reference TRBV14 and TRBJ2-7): EAGVTQFPSHSVIEKGQTVTLRCDPISGHDNLYWYRRVMGKEIKFLLHFVKESKQDESGMPNNRFLAERTGGTYSTLKVQPAELEDSGVYFCASSPGFVDCSYEQYFGPGTRLTVT.

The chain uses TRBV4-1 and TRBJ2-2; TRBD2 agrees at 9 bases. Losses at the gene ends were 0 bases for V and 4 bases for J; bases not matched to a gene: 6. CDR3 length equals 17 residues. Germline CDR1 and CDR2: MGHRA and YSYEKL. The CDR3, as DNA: TGCGCCAGCAGCCAAGACGTCCTAGCGGGGACCACCGGGGAGCTGTTTTTT. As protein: CASSQDVLAGTTGELFF.

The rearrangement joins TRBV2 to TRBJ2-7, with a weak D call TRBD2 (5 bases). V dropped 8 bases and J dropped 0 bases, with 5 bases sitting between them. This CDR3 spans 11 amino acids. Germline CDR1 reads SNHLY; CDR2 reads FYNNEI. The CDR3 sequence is CASGSSYEQYF. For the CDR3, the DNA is TGTGCCAGCGGGAGCTCCTACGAGCAGTACTTC.

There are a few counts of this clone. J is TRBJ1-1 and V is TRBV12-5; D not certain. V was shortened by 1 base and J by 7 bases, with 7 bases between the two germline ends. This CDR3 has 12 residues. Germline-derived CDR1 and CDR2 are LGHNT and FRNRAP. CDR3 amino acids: CASGLGSVEAFF. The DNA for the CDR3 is TGTGCTAGTGGTTTGGGTTCGGTTGAAGCTTTCTTT.

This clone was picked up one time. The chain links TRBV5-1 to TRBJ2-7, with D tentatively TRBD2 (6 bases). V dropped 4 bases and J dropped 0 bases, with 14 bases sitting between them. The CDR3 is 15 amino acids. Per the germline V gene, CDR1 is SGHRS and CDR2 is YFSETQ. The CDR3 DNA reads TGCGCCAGCAGCCTTAGACCCGGGGGCTCCTACGAGCAGTACTTC. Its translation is CASSLRPGGSYEQYF. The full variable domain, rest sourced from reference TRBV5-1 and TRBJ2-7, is KAGVTQTPRYLIKTRGQQVTLSCSPISGHRSVSWYQQTPGQGLQFLFEYFSETQRNKGNFPGRFSGRQFSNSRSEMNVSTLELGDSALYLCASSLRPGGSYEQYFGPGTRLTVT.

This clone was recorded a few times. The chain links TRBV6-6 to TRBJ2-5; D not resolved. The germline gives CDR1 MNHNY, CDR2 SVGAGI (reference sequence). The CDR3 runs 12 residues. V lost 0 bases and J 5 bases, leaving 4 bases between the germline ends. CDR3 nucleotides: TGTGCCAGCAGTTACTCGTCCGAGACCCAGTACTTC. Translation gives CASSYSSETQYF.

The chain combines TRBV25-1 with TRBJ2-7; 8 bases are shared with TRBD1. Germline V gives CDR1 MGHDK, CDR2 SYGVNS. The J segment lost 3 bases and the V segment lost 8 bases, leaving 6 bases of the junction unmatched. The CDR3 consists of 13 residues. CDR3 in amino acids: CASSSGTGYEQYF. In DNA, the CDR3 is TGTGCCAGCTCGTCCGGGACAGGCTACGAGCAGTACTTC.

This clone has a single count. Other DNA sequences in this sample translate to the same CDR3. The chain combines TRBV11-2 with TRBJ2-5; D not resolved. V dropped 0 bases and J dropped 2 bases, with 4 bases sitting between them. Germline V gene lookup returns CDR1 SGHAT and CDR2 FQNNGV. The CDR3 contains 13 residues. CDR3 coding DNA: TGTGCCAGCAGCTTAGAACAGCAAGAGACCCAGTACTTC. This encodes CASSLEQQETQYF. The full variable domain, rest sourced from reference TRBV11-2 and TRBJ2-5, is EAGVAQSPRYKIIEKRQSVAFWCNPISGHATLYWYQQILGQGPKLLIQFQNNGVVDDSQLPKDRFSAERLKGVDSTLKIQPAKLEDSAVYLCASSLEQQETQYFGPGTRLLVL.